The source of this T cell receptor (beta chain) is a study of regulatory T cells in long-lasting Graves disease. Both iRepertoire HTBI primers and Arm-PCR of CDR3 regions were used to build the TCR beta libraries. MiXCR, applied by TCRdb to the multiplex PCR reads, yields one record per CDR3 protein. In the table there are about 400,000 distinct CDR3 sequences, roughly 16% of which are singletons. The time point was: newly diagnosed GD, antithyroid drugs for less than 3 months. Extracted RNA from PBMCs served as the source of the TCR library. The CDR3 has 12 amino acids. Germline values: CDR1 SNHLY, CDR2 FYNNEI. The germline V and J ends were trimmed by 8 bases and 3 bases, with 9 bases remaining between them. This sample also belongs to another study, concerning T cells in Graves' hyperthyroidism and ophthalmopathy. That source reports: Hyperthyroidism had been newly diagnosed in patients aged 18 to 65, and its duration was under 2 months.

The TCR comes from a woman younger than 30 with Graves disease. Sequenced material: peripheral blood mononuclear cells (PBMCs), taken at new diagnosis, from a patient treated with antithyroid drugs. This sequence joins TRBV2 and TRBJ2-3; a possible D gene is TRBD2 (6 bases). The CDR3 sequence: CASLLATDTQYF. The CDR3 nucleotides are TGTGCCAGCCTGCTAGCGACAGATACGCAGTATTTT.